The T cell receptor (beta chain) described here comes from a study of cytomegalovirus exposure and HLA in healthy donors. Study-wide points: From TCR beta sequences, most subjects' HLA-A and HLA-B alleles were reportedly predicted accurately. In a later analysis, V- and J-gene trimming of beta chains associated with a DCLRE1C missense variant, replicated independently. It was in a later analysis that TCR association rates were seen to vary by HLA locus, highest for DRB1 and lowest for HLA-C. Donor immune exposure was known only as CMV serostatus.

Primers: 60 Vbeta forward and 13 Jbeta reverse. Profiled with immunoSEQ multiplex PCR; TCRdb holds only in-frame clones, not every one. Of around 90,000 clones listed, approximately 69% are singletons. In regard to this clone: The target antigen is unknown.

The receptor comes from a woman between 50 and 59 years old in good health and CMV-seropositive. The sequenced material came from PBMCs.

The CDR3 DNA reads TGTGCCAGCAGCTTTGATAATCGCGGTGGGACAGGGTTTGGAGAGACCCAGTACTTC. Its protein is CASSFDNRGGTGFGETQYF. The gene calls are TRBV11-2 and TRBJ2-5; TRBD1 matches 9 bases. CDR1 is SGHAT and CDR2 is FQNNGV in the germline V gene. Unmatched junction bases numbered 18, after V lost 3 bases and J lost 4 bases. CDR3 length: 19 amino acids.